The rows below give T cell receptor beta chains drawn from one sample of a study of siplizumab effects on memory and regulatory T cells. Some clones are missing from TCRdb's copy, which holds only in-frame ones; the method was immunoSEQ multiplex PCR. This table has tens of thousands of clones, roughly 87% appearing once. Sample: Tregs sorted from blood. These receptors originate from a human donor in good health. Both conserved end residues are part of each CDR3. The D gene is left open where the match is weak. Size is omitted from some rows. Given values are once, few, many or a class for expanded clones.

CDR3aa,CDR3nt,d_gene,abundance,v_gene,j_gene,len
CASSLTGTGFSPLHF,TGTGCCAGCAGCCTAACCGGGACAGGGTTTTCACCCCTCCACTTT,TRBD1,.,TRBV5-6,TRBJ1-6,15
CASSPISYSYEQYF,TGTGCCAGCTCACCCATATCCTACTCCTACGAGCAGTACTTC,.,once,TRBV18,TRBJ2-7,14
CASSWGQGTDTQYF,TGCGCCAGCAGCTGGGGACAGGGTACAGATACGCAGTATTTT,TRBD1,.,TRBV5-1,TRBJ2-3,14
CASSLRVRDSEQFF,TGTGCCAGCAGCTTAAGGGTGAGGGACAGTGAGCAGTTCTTC,TRBD1,.,TRBV7-2,TRBJ2-1,14
CASSLDRVNYEQYF,TGTGCCAGCAGCTTAGACAGGGTTAACTACGAGCAGTACTTC,.,.,TRBV11-2,TRBJ2-7,14
CASSLGQGDVYGYTF,TGTGCCAGCAGCCTGGGACAGGGGGACGTCTATGGCTACACCTTC,TRBD1,.,TRBV7-9,TRBJ1-2,15
CALGLSRSGNTIYF,TGTGCCTTGGGCCTGTCCCGCTCTGGAAACACCATATATTTT,.,.,TRBV30,TRBJ1-3,14
CASSESVVRGIHF,TGCGCCAGCAGTGAGTCGGTTGTCAGGGGTATCCACTTT,.,few,TRBV10-2,TRBJ1-6,13
CASSLEPANYGYTF,TGTGCCAGCAGCTTGGAGCCAGCTAACTATGGCTACACCTTC,.,.,TRBV5-4,TRBJ1-2,14
CASSIQRENEKLFF,TGTGCCAGTAGTATACAGAGGGAAAATGAAAAACTGTTTTTT,.,few,TRBV19,TRBJ1-4,14
CAFATGGGGSPLHF,TGTGCCTTTGCGACAGGGGGCGGGGGTTCACCCCTCCACTTT,TRBD1,medium-sized,TRBV30,TRBJ1-6,14
CASRTRDFDGYTF,TGTGCCAGCAGAACTAGGGATTTCGATGGCTACACCTTC,.,.,TRBV28,TRBJ1-2,13
CASSYVAGGSGEQFF,TGTGCCAGCAGTTACGTTGCAGGGGGGAGTGGTGAGCAGTTCTTC,.,.,TRBV6-5,TRBJ2-1,15
CASSQGRASRDTEAFF,TGCGCCAGCAGCCAAGGTCGCGCTAGTCGGGACACTGAAGCTTTCTTT,.,.,TRBV4-1,TRBJ1-1,16
CASNRREGTTDTQYF,TGTGCCAGCAATCGGCGGGAGGGAACCACAGATACGCAGTATTTT,TRBD2,.,TRBV9,TRBJ2-3,15
CASSSSGGAGDTQYF,TGTGCCAGCAGTTCTAGCGGGGGGGCGGGAGATACGCAGTATTTT,TRBD2,.,TRBV28,TRBJ2-3,15
CASSKHHYGYTF,TGTGCCAGCAGCAAGCACCACTATGGCTACACCTTC,.,once,TRBV6-6,TRBJ1-2,12
CASSPDRDYGYTF,TGTGCCAGCAGCCCGGACAGGGACTATGGCTACACCTTC,TRBD1,.,TRBV11-1,TRBJ1-2,13
CASSLVGQVSTDTQYF,TGCGCCAGCAGCTTGGTGGGACAGGTCAGCACAGATACGCAGTATTTT,TRBD1,.,TRBV5-1,TRBJ2-3,16
CASSVATGSWEAFF,TGTGCCAGCAGCGTAGCTACGGGGTCCTGGGAAGCTTTCTTT,.,.,TRBV9,TRBJ1-1,14
CASSWADGGSGNTIYF,TGCGCCAGCAGCTGGGCGGACGGAGGGAGTGGAAACACCATATATTTT,.,.,TRBV5-1,TRBJ1-3,16
CASGPYAGLSYEQYF,TGTGCCAGTGGGCCTTATGCGGGACTCTCCTACGAGCAGTACTTC,.,.,TRBV6-5,TRBJ2-7,15
CASRDRAGFAAYEQYF,TGTGCCAGCAGAGACCGAGCGGGGTTTGCGGCCTACGAGCAGTACTTC,TRBD2,.,TRBV6-6,TRBJ2-7,16
CASSLAAAADTQYF,TGCGCCAGCAGCTTGGCCGCGGCGGCAGATACGCAGTATTTT,.,.,TRBV5-1,TRBJ2-3,14
CASSPDRDQPQHF,TGTGCCAGCTCACCAGACAGGGATCAGCCCCAGCATTTT,TRBD1,few,TRBV18,TRBJ1-5,13
CASSLYRKPTGTNSPLHF,TGTGCCAGCAGTTTATACCGAAAGCCGACAGGGACCAATTCACCCCTCCACTTT,TRBD1,.,TRBV28,TRBJ1-6,18
CASSRAGGETQYF,TGTGCCAGCAGCCGGGCAGGAGGAGAGACCCAGTACTTC,.,.,TRBV5-4,TRBJ2-5,13
CASSQRQSYEQYF,TGTGCCAGCAGCCAACGGCAAAGCTACGAGCAGTACTTC,.,.,TRBV7-2,TRBJ2-7,13
CASSPDSAKNQPQHF,TGTGCCAGCTCACCGGATTCAGCCAAGAATCAGCCCCAGCATTTT,.,.,TRBV18,TRBJ1-5,15
CASRTTGKNNEQFF,TGTGCCAGCAGAACGACAGGGAAGAACAATGAGCAGTTCTTC,TRBD1,.,TRBV6-5,TRBJ2-1,14